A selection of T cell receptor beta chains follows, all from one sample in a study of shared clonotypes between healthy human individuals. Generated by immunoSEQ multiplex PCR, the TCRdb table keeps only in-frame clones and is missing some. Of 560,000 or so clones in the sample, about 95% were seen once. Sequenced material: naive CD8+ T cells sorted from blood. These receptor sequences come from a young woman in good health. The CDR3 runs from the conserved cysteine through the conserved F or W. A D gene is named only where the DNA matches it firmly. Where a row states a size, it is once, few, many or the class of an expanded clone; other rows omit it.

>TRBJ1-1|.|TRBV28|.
CASSLSVVSDTEAFF
TGTGCCAGCAGCCTCAGTGTGGTGTCAGACACTGAAGCTTTCTTT
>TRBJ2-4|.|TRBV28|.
CASSLTLGGNQYF
TGTGCCAGCAGTTTAACCCTTGGAGGAAATCAGTACTTC
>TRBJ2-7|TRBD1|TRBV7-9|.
CASSSRDRPSEQYF
TGTGCCAGCAGCTCCCGGGACAGGCCATCCGAGCAGTACTTC
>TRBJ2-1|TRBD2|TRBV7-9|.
CASSPRTSGSRDEQFF
TGTGCCAGCAGCCCCAGGACTAGCGGGAGCCGGGATGAGCAGTTCTTC
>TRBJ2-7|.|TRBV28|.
CASSFSRGEQYF
TGTGCCAGCAGTTTTAGCAGGGGCGAGCAGTACTTC
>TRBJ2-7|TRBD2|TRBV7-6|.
CASSLWTSGYEQYF
TGTGCCAGCAGCTTATGGACTAGCGGCTACGAGCAGTACTTC
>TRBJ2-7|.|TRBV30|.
CAWIRQPEQYF
TGTGCCTGGATTAGACAGCCGGAGCAGTACTTC
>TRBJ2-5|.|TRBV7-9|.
CASSPNRALETQYF
TGTGCCAGCAGCCCGAACAGGGCTCTGGAGACCCAGTACTTC
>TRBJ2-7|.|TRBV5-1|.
CASSLGGGYEQYF
TGCGCCAGCAGCTTGGGTGGCGGCTACGAGCAGTACTTC
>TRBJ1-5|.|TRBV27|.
CASRPKWAGNSNQPQHF
TGTGCCAGTAGGCCGAAGTGGGCAGGGAATAGCAATCAGCCCCAGCATTTT
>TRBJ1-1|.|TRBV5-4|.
CASSPKQGGTEAFF
TGTGCCAGCAGCCCAAAACAGGGCGGCACTGAAGCTTTCTTT
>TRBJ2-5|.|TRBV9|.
CASSVGEFQWETQYF
TGTGCCAGCAGCGTAGGGGAATTTCAATGGGAGACCCAGTACTTC
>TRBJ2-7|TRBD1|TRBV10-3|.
CAISASRDSYEQYF
TGTGCCATCAGTGCCAGTCGGGACAGCTACGAGCAGTACTTC
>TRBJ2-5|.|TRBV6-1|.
CASSEVLAEETQYF
TGTGCCAGCAGTGAAGTTTTAGCGGAAGAGACCCAGTACTTC
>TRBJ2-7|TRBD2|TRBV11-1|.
CASSLNGGGTYEQYF
TGTGCCAGCAGCCTTAATGGGGGAGGGACCTACGAGCAGTACTTC
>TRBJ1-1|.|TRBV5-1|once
CASSLAGLDTEAFF
TGCGCCAGCAGCTTGGCCGGGCTGGACACTGAAGCTTTCTTT
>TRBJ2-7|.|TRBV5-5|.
CASSRIESGYYEQYF
TGTGCCAGCAGCAGAATTGAATCCGGATACTACGAGCAGTACTTC
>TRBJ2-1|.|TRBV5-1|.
CASSPWELNNEQFF
TGCGCCAGCAGCCCCTGGGAGTTGAACAATGAGCAGTTCTTC
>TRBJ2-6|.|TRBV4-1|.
CASSHGGANVLTF
TGCGCCAGCAGCCACGGTGGGGCCAACGTCCTGACTTTC
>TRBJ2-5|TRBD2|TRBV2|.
CASTLGLEGLETQYF
TGTGCCAGCACCCTGGGACTAGAAGGTTTAGAGACCCAGTACTTC
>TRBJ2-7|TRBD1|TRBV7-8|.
CASSFWTGSSYEQYF
TGTGCCAGCAGCTTCTGGACAGGGAGCTCCTACGAGCAGTACTTC
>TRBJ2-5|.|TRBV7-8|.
CASSAGTARDF
TGTGCCAGCAGCGCCGGGACCGCGAGAGACTTC
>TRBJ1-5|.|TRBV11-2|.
CASSLGPSQPQHF
TGTGCCAGCAGCTTAGGACCTTCTCAGCCCCAGCATTTT
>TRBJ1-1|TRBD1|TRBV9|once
CASSLRSDRASTEAFF
TGTGCCAGCAGCCTACGCTCCGACAGGGCGAGCACTGAAGCTTTCTTT
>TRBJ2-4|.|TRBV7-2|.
CASSLDLAKNIQYF
TGTGCCAGCAGCTTAGATTTAGCCAAAAACATTCAGTACTTC
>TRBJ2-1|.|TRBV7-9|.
CASSPPRNEQFF
TGTGCCAGCAGTCCGCCGCGTAATGAGCAGTTCTTC
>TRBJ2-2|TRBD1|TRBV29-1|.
CSVAGGQRSTGELFF
TGCAGCGTTGCTGGGGGACAGAGGTCCACCGGGGAGCTGTTTTTT
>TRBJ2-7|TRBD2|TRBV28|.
CASSLSSGRADSYEQYF
TGTGCCAGCAGTTTAAGTAGCGGGAGGGCCGATTCCTACGAGCAGTACTTC
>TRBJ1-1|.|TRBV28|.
CASSLKQEIFMNTEAFF
TGTGCCAGCAGTCTGAAACAAGAGATTTTCATGAACACTGAAGCTTTCTTT
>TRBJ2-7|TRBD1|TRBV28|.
CASAGTGVSYEQYF
TGTGCCAGCGCCGGGACAGGCGTCTCCTACGAGCAGTACTTC
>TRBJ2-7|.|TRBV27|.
CASARGTVPYEQYF
TGTGCCAGCGCCCGCGGGACAGTTCCCTACGAGCAGTACTTC
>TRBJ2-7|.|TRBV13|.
CASSLGASYEQYF
TGTGCCAGCAGCTTGGGGGCCTCCTACGAGCAGTACTTC
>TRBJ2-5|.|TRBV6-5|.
CASSSRGTETQYF
TGTGCCAGCAGTTCCAGGGGCACAGAGACCCAGTACTTC
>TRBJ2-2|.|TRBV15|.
CATSRTETTGELFF
TGTGCCACCAGCAGGACTGAGACCACCGGGGAGCTGTTTTTT
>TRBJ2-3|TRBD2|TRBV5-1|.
CASSVLAGGPADTQYF
TGCGCCAGCAGCGTACTAGCGGGAGGGCCAGCGGATACGCAGTATTTT
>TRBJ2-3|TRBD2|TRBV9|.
CASSVNPGLGGTDTQYF
TGTGCCAGCAGCGTTAACCCGGGACTAGGCGGCACAGATACGCAGTATTTT
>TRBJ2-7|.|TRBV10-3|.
CAITRDNTGEQYF
TGTGCCATCACCAGGGATAATACTGGCGAGCAGTACTTC
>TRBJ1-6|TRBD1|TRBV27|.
CASTPTGESSPLHF
TGTGCCAGCACCCCGACAGGGGAGTCTTCACCCCTCCACTTT
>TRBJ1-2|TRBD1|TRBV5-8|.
CASSLLRGGGGYTF
TGTGCCAGCAGCCTCCTCAGGGGGGGAGGTGGCTACACCTTC
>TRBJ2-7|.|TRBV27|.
CASNPTGTTYEQYF
TGTGCCAGCAACCCAACCGGGACAACATACGAGCAGTACTTC
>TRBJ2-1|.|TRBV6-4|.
CASSDSGGAYNEQFF
TGTGCCAGCAGTGACTCAGGCGGCGCCTACAATGAGCAGTTCTTC
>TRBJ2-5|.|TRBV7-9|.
CASNGEQAEETQYF
TGTGCCAGCAACGGTGAACAGGCAGAAGAGACCCAGTACTTC